This is a list of T cell receptor beta chains from one sample in a study of cytomegalovirus exposure and HLA in healthy donors. Clones were sequenced by immunoSEQ multiplex PCR, and TCRdb holds only the in-frame ones, with some missing. The sample has about 95,000 clones, about 74% seen once. Sample: PBMCs. The receptors here all came from a woman in her fifties or sixties in good health and CMV-seropositive. Both conserved end residues are part of each CDR3. A D gene is named only where the DNA matches it firmly. Size is omitted from some rows. Given values are once, few, many or a class for expanded clones.

abundance	v_gene	d_gene	j_gene	CDR3aa	CDR3nt
few	TRBV4-3	.	TRBJ2-7	CASSHDAGTQTYEQYF	TGCGCCAGCAGCCACGACGCCGGGACACAGACCTACGAGCAGTACTTC
.	TRBV6-6	.	TRBJ2-6	CASSLALPTGANVLTF	TGTGCCAGCAGCCTAGCCCTCCCAACTGGGGCCAACGTCCTGACTTTC
.	TRBV30	.	TRBJ1-4	CAWRPGAELFF	TGTGCCTGGAGACCAGGGGCGGAACTGTTTTTT
.	TRBV28	.	TRBJ1-4	CASTLSGGGGEKLFF	TGTGCCAGCACCCTCTCCGGGGGGGGCGGTGAAAAACTGTTTTTT
.	TRBV5-5	TRBD1	TRBJ1-5	CASSPITGGRRNQPQHF	TGTGCCAGCAGCCCGATAACAGGGGGTCGGCGGAATCAGCCCCAGCATTTT
.	TRBV10-3	TRBD1	TRBJ2-1	CAATPGQVLYNEQFF	TGTGCCGCGACACCGGGACAGGTGCTCTACAATGAGCAGTTCTTC
.	TRBV6-5	.	TRBJ2-2	CASSTRDPGELFF	TGTGCCAGCTCCACGAGGGATCCCGGGGAGCTGTTTTTT
few	TRBV11-2	TRBD2	TRBJ2-4	CASSRGLAGTLAKNIQYF	TGTGCCAGCAGCCGGGGACTAGCGGGAACCTTAGCCAAAAACATTCAGTACTTC
.	TRBV28	TRBD1	TRBJ1-6	CASTLGQGISPLHF	TGTGCCAGCACCCTGGGACAGGGTATATCACCCCTCCACTTT
.	TRBV5-4	.	TRBJ2-1	CASSFGTENEQFF	TGTGCCAGCAGCTTCGGGACTGAGAATGAGCAGTTCTTC
.	TRBV2	TRBD2	TRBJ2-2	CASSKTSGVTGELFF	TGTGCCAGCAGTAAGACTAGCGGAGTCACCGGGGAGCTGTTTTTT
.	TRBV14	TRBD1	TRBJ1-1	CASSLRQGGNTEAFF	TGTGCCAGCAGCTTACGACAGGGGGGGAACACTGAAGCTTTCTTT
.	TRBV9	.	TRBJ2-1	CASRVGESLGEQFF	TGTGCCAGCAGGGTAGGGGAGAGTTTAGGCGAGCAGTTCTTC
.	TRBV28	.	TRBJ1-5	CASTSRGNYNQPQHF	TGTGCCAGCACCAGCCGGGGGAATTATAATCAGCCCCAGCATTTT
.	TRBV7-3	.	TRBJ2-1	CASSMSSYNEQFF	TGTGCCAGCTCGATGAGCTCCTACAATGAGCAGTTCTTC
.	TRBV7-8	.	TRBJ1-5	CASSLGLTQPQHF	TGTGCCAGCAGCTTGGGCCTCACCCAGCCCCAGCATTTT
few	TRBV5-4	.	TRBJ1-5	CASSQDWGRSNQPQHF	TGCGCCAGCAGCCAAGATTGGGGCAGAAGCAATCAGCCCCAGCATTTT
.	TRBV4-1	TRBD1	TRBJ2-7	CASSQTRTGLSEQYF	TGCGCCAGCAGCCAAACCAGGACAGGCCTCTCCGAGCAGTACTTC
.	TRBV9	.	TRBJ2-2	CASSVADTGELFF	TGTGCCAGCAGCGTAGCGGACACCGGGGAGCTGTTTTTT
.	TRBV19	.	TRBJ2-5	CASSALRNNRETQYF	TGTGCCAGTAGTGCCCTACGAAATAACAGAGAGACCCAGTACTTC
.	TRBV5-1	.	TRBJ2-5	CASSLAGVETQYF	TGCGCCAGCAGCTTGGCCGGGGTAGAGACCCAGTACTTC
.	TRBV9	.	TRBJ2-7	CASSVGDGSSDEQYF	TGTGCCAGCAGCGTAGGAGACGGGAGCTCCGACGAGCAGTACTTC